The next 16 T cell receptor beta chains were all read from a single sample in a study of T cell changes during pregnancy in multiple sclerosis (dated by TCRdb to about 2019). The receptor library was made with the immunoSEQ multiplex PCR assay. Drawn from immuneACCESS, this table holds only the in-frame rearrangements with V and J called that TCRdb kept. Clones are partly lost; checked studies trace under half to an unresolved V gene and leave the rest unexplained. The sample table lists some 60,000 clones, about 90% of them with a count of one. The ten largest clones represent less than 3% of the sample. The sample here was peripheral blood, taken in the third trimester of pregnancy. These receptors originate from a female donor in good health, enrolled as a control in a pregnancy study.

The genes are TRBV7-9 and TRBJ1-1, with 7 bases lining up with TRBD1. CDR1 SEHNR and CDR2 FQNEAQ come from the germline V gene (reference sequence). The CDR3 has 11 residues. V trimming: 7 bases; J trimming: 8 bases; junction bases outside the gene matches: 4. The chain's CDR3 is CASTTTGEAFF. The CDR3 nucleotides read TGTGCCAGCACGACGACAGGGGAAGCTTTCTTT.

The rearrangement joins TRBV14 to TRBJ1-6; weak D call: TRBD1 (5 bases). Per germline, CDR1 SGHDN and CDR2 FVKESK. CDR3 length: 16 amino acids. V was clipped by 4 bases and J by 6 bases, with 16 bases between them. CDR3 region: CASSLDAGGGNSPLHF. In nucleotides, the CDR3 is TGTGCCAGCAGCCTGGACGCGGGGGGGGGTAATTCACCCCTCCACTTT.

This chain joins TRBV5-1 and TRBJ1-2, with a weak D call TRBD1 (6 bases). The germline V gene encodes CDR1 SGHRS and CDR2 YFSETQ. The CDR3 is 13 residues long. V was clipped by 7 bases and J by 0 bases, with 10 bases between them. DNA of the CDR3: TGCGCCAGCCAAGGACAGCCTAACTATGGCTACACCTTC. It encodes CASQGQPNYGYTF. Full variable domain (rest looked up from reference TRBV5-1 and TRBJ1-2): KAGVTQTPRYLIKTRGQQVTLSCSPISGHRSVSWYQQTPGQGLQFLFEYFSETQRNKGNFPGRFSGRQFSNSRSEMNVSTLELGDSALYLCASQGQPNYGYTFGSGTRLTVV.

The CDR3 sequence is CASSFSRGTLNTEAFF. CDR3 coding DNA: TGTGCCAGTAGCTTTAGCCGGGGAACCCTGAACACTGAAGCTTTCTTT. The chain recombines TRBV19 with TRBJ1-1; D unclear. V was cut by 6 bases and J by 0 bases, with 17 bases left in between. The CDR3 spans 16 residues. Germline CDR1 reads LNHDA; CDR2 reads SQIVND (reference sequence).

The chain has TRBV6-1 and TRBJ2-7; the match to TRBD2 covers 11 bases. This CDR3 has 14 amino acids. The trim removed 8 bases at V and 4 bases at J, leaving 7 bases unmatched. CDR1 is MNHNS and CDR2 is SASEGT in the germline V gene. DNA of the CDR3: TGTGCCAGCGATGGACTAGCGGGTGTTTACGAGCAGTACTTC. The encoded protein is CASDGLAGVYEQYF.

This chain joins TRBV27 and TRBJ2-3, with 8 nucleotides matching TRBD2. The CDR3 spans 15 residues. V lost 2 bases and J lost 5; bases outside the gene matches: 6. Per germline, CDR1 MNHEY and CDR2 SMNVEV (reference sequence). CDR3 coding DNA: TGTGCCAGCAGTTTAGGGCTAGCGGGCATAGATACGCAGTATTTT. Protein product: CASSLGLAGIDTQYF.

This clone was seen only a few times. This CDR3 is CASSRRQETQYF. The DNA for the CDR3 is TGTGCCAGCAGTCGTAGACAAGAGACCCAGTACTTC. The gene calls are TRBV2 and TRBJ2-5; D is unresolved. The V and J ends lost 5 bases and 2 bases respectively, with 6 bases between them. CDR1 and CDR2 from the germline V gene are SNHLY and FYNNEI. The CDR3 consists of 12 residues.

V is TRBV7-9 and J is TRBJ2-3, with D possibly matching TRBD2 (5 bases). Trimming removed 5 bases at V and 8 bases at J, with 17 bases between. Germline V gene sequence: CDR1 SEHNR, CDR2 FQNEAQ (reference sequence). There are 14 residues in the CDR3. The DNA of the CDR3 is TGTGCCAGCAGCCCCTCAGGACTCCAGGTTACGCAGTATTTT. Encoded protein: CASSPSGLQVTQYF.

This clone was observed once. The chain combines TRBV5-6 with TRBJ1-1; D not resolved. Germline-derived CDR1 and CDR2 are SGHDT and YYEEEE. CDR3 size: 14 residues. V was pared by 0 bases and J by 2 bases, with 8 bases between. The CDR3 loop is CASSLGPLNTEAFF. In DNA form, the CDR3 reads TGTGCCAGCAGCTTGGGGCCTTTAAACACTGAAGCTTTCTTT. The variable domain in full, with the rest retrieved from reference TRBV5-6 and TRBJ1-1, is DAGVTQSPTHLIKTRGQQVTLRCSPKSGHDTVSWYQQALGQGPQFIFQYYEEEERQRGNFPDRFSGHQFPNYSSELNVNALLLGDSALYLCASSLGPLNTEAFFGQGTRLTVV.

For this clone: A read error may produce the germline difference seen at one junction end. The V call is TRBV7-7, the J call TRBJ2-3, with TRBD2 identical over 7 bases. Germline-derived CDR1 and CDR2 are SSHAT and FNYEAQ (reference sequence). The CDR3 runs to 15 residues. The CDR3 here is CASSLRGGGADTQYF. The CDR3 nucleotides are TGTGCTAGCAGCTTAAGGGGCGGGGGAGCAGATACGCAGTATTTT. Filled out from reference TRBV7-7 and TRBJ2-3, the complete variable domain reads GAGVSQSPRYKVTKRGQDVTLRCDPISSHATLYWYQQALGQGPEFLTYFNYEAQPDKSGLPSDRFSAERPEGSISTLTIQRTEQRDSAMYRCASSLRGGGADTQYFGPGTRLTVL.

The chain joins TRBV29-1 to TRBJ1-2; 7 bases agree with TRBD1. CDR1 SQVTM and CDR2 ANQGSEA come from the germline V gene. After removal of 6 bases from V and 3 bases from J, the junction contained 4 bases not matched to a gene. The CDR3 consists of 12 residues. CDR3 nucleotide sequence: TGCAGCGTCCGACAGGGAGACTATGGCTACACCTTC. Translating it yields CSVRQGDYGYTF.

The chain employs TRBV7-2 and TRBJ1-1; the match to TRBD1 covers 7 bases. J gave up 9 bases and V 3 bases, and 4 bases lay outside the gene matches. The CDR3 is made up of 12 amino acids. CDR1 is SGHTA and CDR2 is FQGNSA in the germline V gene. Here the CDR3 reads CASSFGTAQAFF. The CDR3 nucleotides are TGTGCCAGCAGCTTTGGGACAGCTCAAGCTTTCTTT.

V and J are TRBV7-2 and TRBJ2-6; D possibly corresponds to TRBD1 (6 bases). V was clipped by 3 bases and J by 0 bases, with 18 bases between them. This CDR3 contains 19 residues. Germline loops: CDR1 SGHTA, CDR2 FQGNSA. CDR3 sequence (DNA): TGTGCCAGCAGCTTCGGACAGACCATCGCCTTCTCTGGGGCCAACGTCCTGACTTTC. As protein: CASSFGQTIAFSGANVLTF.

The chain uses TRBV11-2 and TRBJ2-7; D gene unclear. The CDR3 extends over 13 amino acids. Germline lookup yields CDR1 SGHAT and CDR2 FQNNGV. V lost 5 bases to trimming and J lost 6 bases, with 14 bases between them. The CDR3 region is CASSHPRPSEQYF. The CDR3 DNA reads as TGTGCCAGCAGCCACCCCCGCCCCAGCGAGCAGTACTTC. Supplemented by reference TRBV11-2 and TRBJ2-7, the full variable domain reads EAGVAQSPRYKIIEKRQSVAFWCNPISGHATLYWYQQILGQGPKLLIQFQNNGVVDDSQLPKDRFSAERLKGVDSTLKIQPAKLEDSAVYLCASSHPRPSEQYFGPGTRLTVT.

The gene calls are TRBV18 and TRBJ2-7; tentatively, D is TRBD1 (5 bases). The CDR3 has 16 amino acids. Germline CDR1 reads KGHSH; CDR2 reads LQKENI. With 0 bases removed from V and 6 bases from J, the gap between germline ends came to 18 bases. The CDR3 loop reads CASSPPSFQGWGEQYF. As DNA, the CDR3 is TGTGCCAGCTCACCACCGTCTTTTCAGGGTTGGGGCGAGCAGTACTTC.

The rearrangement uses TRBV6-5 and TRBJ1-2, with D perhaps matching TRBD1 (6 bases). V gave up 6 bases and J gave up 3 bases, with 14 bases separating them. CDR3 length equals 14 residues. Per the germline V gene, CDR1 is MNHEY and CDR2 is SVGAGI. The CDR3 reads CASRETGSYYGYTF. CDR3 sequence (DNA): TGTGCCAGCAGAGAAACAGGGTCTTACTATGGCTACACCTTC.